This TCR beta chain was observed in a study of OX40 agonist ivuxolimab in advanced cancers. Study background: Patients receiving dose escalation had hepatocellular carcinoma, melanoma, renal cell or head and neck cancer. Participants, 82.7% male, averaged about 56 years of age, ranging from about 23 to 79.

Worth noting for this clone: Antigen unknown.

TCRdb keeps only in-frame clones here, not all; method: immunoSEQ multiplex PCR. The sample holds fewer than 55,000 clones; approximately 80% are singletons and the top ten take 5% to 7.5%. Looked up from germline, CDR1 is MGHDK and CDR2 is SYGVNS. V lost 6 bases to trimming and J lost 3 bases, with 12 bases between them. CDR3 size: 14 residues. General study results and limits: Averaged across samples, CD8+ T cells carried more expanded clones than CD4+ did.

The chain is built from TRBV25-1 and TRBJ2-1; D perhaps matches TRBD2 (6 bases). The sequence was obtained from an adult with an advanced solid tumor such as melanoma, head and neck, liver or kidney cancer. The specimen comprised CD4+ or CD8+ T cells sorted from blood, sampled in a trial of the OX40 agonist ivuxolimab. The CDR3 sequence is CASSTAGFYNEQFF. The CDR3 nucleotides read TGTGCCAGCAGCACGGCGGGATTCTACAATGAGCAGTTCTTC. Full variable domain (missing parts from reference TRBV25-1 and TRBJ2-1): EADIYQTPRYLVIGTGKKITLECSQTMGHDKMYWYQQDPGMELHLIHYSYGVNSTEKGDLSSESTVSRIRTEHFPLTLESARPSHTSQYLCASSTAGFYNEQFFGPGTRLTVL.